These 27 T cell receptor beta chains were sequenced from one sample in a study of cytomegalovirus exposure and HLA in healthy donors. The PCR had 60 Vbeta and 13 Jbeta primers. Sequencing was performed with immunoSEQ multiplex PCR; in TCRdb, only in-frame clones are kept and a portion is missing. The table includes 80,000 to 95,000 clones, 78% detected once. The sequencing sample was made of PBMCs. The receptor set was obtained from a man aged 18 to 30 in good health and CMV-seropositive.

V gene TRBV28 combines with J gene TRBJ2-5, with 7 bases aligning to TRBD2. The CDR3 totals 14 residues. The germline V gene has CDR1 MDHEN and CDR2 SYDVKM. The V gene end was trimmed by 2 bases and the J gene end by 2 bases; junction bases not matched to a gene: 2. The CDR3 here is CASSLGGLQETQYF. The CDR3 DNA is TGTGCCAGCAGTTTAGGGGGACTACAAGAGACCCAGTACTTC.

This clone was observed many times. The rearrangement links TRBV2 to TRBJ2-7; the D gene is possibly TRBD2 (6 bases). Germline assignment: CDR1 SNHLY and CDR2 FYNNEI. This CDR3 is built from 13 residues. V lost 8 bases to trimming and J lost 3 bases, with 14 bases between them. CDR3 in amino acids: CASLLAESYEQYF. CDR3 DNA sequence: TGTGCCAGCCTCTTAGCGGAGAGCTACGAGCAGTACTTC.

This clone was recorded only once. The CDR3: CASSPSGRGYEQYF. As DNA, the CDR3 is TGTGCCAGCAGTCCTAGCGGGAGGGGCTACGAGCAGTACTTC. The chain is built from TRBV6-1 and TRBJ2-7; 12 nucleotides align to TRBD2. Germline V CDR1 and CDR2: MNHNS, SASEGT. This CDR3 region has 14 residues. Trimming cost V 5 bases and J 3 bases; bases outside gene matches: 2.

This chain uses TRBV7-9 with TRBJ2-7; 12 bases are shared with TRBD2. In germline, CDR1 is SEHNR, CDR2 FQNEAQ (reference sequence). CDR3 length: 14 residues. Trimming removed 4 bases from V and 4 bases from J; junction bases left unmatched: 2. CDR3 coding DNA: TGTGCCAGCAGCTCTGGACTAGCGGGATACGAGCAGTACTTC. Translating it yields CASSSGLAGYEQYF.

Relative to its sample, this clone is medium-sized. This sequence joins TRBV7-9 and TRBJ2-1; 11 bases align to TRBD2. The CDR3 runs 15 residues. Trimming removed 5 bases from V and 3 bases from J; junction bases left unmatched: 3. Germline values: CDR1 SEHNR, CDR2 FQNEAQ (reference sequence). This CDR3 is CASSPGLADYNEQFF. CDR3 in DNA: TGTGCCAGCAGCCCGGGACTAGCGGACTACAATGAGCAGTTCTTC. Supplemented by reference TRBV7-9 and TRBJ2-1, the full variable domain reads DTGVSQNPRHKITKRGQNVTFRCDPISEHNRLYWYRQTLGQGPEFLTYFQNEAQLEKSRLLSDRFSAERPKGSFSTLEIQRTEQGDSAMYLCASSPGLADYNEQFFGPGTRLTVL.

The chain has TRBV19 and TRBJ1-2; D is possibly TRBD1 (6 bases). Germline assignment: CDR1 LNHDA and CDR2 SQIVND (reference sequence). CDR3 length equals 12 residues. V was trimmed by 8 bases and J by 7 bases, leaving 14 bases between them. The CDR3 bases are TGTGCCAGTTTTCGTAACAGGGTTGGCTACACCTTC. Residues: CASFRNRVGYTF.

V and J are TRBV10-3 and TRBJ1-2; tentative D call: TRBD1 (6 bases). Germline V gives CDR1 ENHRY, CDR2 SYGVKD. This CDR3 has 13 amino acids. Trimming stripped 7 bases from V and 2 bases from J, with 11 bases between. The CDR3, as DNA: TGTGCCATCACTTCAGGGGAGAACTATGGCTACACCTTC. Its protein product is CAITSGENYGYTF.

V and J are TRBV29-1 and TRBJ1-4; no clear D gene. Germline CDR1 SQVTM, CDR2 ANQGSEA. Trimming left V 5 bases short and J 2 bases short, with 6 bases between. The CDR3 is 12 amino acids. The CDR3 here is CSVQKTNEKLFF. In DNA, the CDR3 is TGCAGCGTTCAGAAGACTAATGAAAAACTGTTTTTT.

This clone came up a few times. The chain is built from TRBV6-5 and TRBJ2-1; 9 bases align to TRBD1. The J segment lost 7 bases and the V segment lost 0 bases, leaving 1 base of the junction unmatched. The CDR3 totals 14 residues. In germline, CDR1 is MNHEY, CDR2 SVGAGI. The CDR3 nucleotides read TGTGCCAGCAGTTACTCGACAGGGGGGAATGAGCAGTTCTTC. It encodes CASSYSTGGNEQFF.

The chain combines TRBV6-5 with TRBJ2-3; D not resolved. Trimming took off 4 bases at V and 3 bases at J, with 11 bases between the two ends. CDR3 size: 14 residues. Germline-derived CDR1 and CDR2 are MNHEY and SVGAGI. The CDR3 DNA follows: TGTGCCAGCAGTTCGGCCCCCGGGACAGATACGCAGTATTTT. This translates into CASSSAPGTDTQYF.

The rearrangement uses TRBV7-9 and TRBJ1-1; 7 positions agree with TRBD1. CDR1 is SEHNR and CDR2 is FQNEAQ in the germline V gene (reference sequence). V shed 0 bases and J 4 bases; nucleotides not matched to a gene: 5. The CDR3 runs 15 residues. In DNA, the CDR3 is TGTGCCAGCAGCTTAGCCCAGGGGGAAAGCACTGAAGCTTTCTTT. This gives the protein CASSLAQGESTEAFF.

The sample holds a few counts of this clone. The chain recombines TRBV6-8 with TRBJ2-2; D unresolved. CDR1 is MNHGY, CDR2 SAAAGT, per germline. The V gene lost 2 bases and the J gene lost 0 bases, with 10 bases spanning the gap. The CDR3 spans 16 residues. In DNA, the CDR3 is TGTGCCAGCAGTTACAGTTTAGCAGCGAACACCGGGGAGCTGTTTTTT. Translated: CASSYSLAANTGELFF.

The V gene is TRBV5-1, the J gene TRBJ2-5; the match to TRBD2 covers 7 bases. The CDR3 totals 16 residues. After removal of 0 bases from V and 2 bases from J, the junction contained 7 bases not matched to a gene. Germline CDR1 SGHRS, CDR2 YFSETQ. This CDR3 is CASSLAASSGQETQYF. CDR3 DNA: TGCGCCAGCAGCTTGGCGGCCTCTAGCGGACAAGAGACCCAGTACTTC.

The chain is built from TRBV29-1 and TRBJ2-7, with 8 bases lining up with TRBD2. This CDR3 is 12 amino acids long. Per germline, CDR1 SQVTM and CDR2 ANQGSEA. V trimming: 7 bases; J trimming: 0 bases; junction bases outside the gene matches: 2. The CDR3 reads CSGGRSSYEQYF. The CDR3 bases are TGCAGCGGCGGGAGGAGCTCCTACGAGCAGTACTTC.

This clone was counted only a few times. The CDR3 loop is CASSSAGNTIYF. For the CDR3, the DNA is TGTGCCAGTTCGTCGGCTGGAAACACCATATATTTT. The chain joins TRBV28 to TRBJ1-3; D gene ambiguous. Germline values: CDR1 MDHEN, CDR2 SYDVKM. This CDR3 region has 12 residues. The V end lost 9 bases, the J end lost 2 bases, and 8 bases lay between the germline ends. The whole variable domain, remainder taken from reference TRBV28 and TRBJ1-3, is DVKVTQSSRYLVKRTGEKVFLECVQDMDHENMFWYRQDPGLGLRLIYFSYDVKMKEKGDIPEGYSVSREKKERFSLILESASTNQTSMYLCASSSAGNTIYFGEGSWLTVV.

The V call is TRBV2, the J call TRBJ1-1, with D perhaps TRBD1 (5 bases). Trimming took 8 bases from V and 0 from J, leaving 19 bases between them. Germline assignment: CDR1 SNHLY and CDR2 FYNNEI. The CDR3 loop spans 16 amino acids. The CDR3 sequence is CASRLRGQYMNTEAFF. As DNA, the CDR3 is TGTGCCAGCCGTCTTAGGGGCCAGTACATGAACACTGAAGCTTTCTTT. The whole variable domain, filled in from reference TRBV2 and TRBJ1-1, reads EPEVTQTPSHQVTQMGQEVILRCVPISNHLYFYWYRQILGQKVEFLVSFYNNEISEKSEIFDDQFSVERPDGSNFTLKIRSTKLEDSAMYFCASRLRGQYMNTEAFFGQGTRLTVV.

This clone came up a few times. The V and J genes are TRBV7-3 and TRBJ2-5, with D possibly matching TRBD2 (5 bases). Germline V CDR1 and CDR2: SGHTA, FQGTGA. The CDR3 runs 15 residues. Between the trimmed V and J ends, which lost 5 bases and 9 bases, there was a span of 22 bases. Here the CDR3 DNA reads TGTGCCAGCAGCCCCTCGGCTGGACTGGGCGCGTCCCAGTACTTC. As protein: CASSPSAGLGASQYF.

The chain recombines TRBV21-1 with TRBJ1-4. TRBV21-1 counts as a pseudogene. The CDR3 contains 9 residues. CDR3 DNA: TGTGCCAGCCCCCCGGGGGGGTTTTTT. It specifies CASPPGGFF.

J is TRBJ2-2 and V is TRBV29-1; TRBD1 matches 7 bases. CDR1 SQVTM and CDR2 ANQGSEA come from the germline V gene. The CDR3 runs 13 residues. The V gene end was trimmed by 7 bases and the J gene end by 7 bases; junction bases not matched to a gene: 9. CDR3: CSATTRQGGELFF. The CDR3 nucleotides are TGCAGCGCCACCACCCGACAGGGCGGGGAGCTGTTTTTT.

This clone came up once. The chain has TRBV6-5 and TRBJ1-2, with D possibly being TRBD1 (5 bases). Per the germline V gene, CDR1 is MNHEY and CDR2 is SVGAGI. The CDR3 spans 13 residues. Trimming shortened V by 5 bases and J by 7 bases, and 14 bases separated the two germline ends. CDR3 residues: CASSDEQGGGYTF. In nucleotides, the CDR3 is TGTGCCAGCAGTGACGAGCAGGGAGGTGGCTACACCTTC.

This chain links TRBV21-1 with TRBJ2-7; whether TRBD1, the table's D call, matches the DNA was not checked. TRBV21-1 is marked as a pseudogene. There are 15 residues in the CDR3. Written as DNA, the CDR3 is TGTGCCAGCCCCCCCGGACAGGGGGCTGGGTACGAGCAGTACTTC. Translating gives CASPPGQGAGYEQYF.

The J gene is TRBJ1-5, the V gene TRBV7-2, with a tentative D call TRBD1 (5 bases). Germline loops: CDR1 SGHTA, CDR2 FQGNSA. The V and J ends lost 5 bases and 10 bases respectively, with 15 bases between them. There are 13 residues in the CDR3. The CDR3 sequence is CASSHDSWGPQHF. The CDR3 coding sequence is TGTGCCAGCAGCCACGACAGTTGGGGCCCCCAGCATTTT.

The genes are TRBV29-1 and TRBJ2-5, with TRBD2 matching 10 bases. This CDR3 spans 15 amino acids. V trimming: 7 bases; J trimming: 4 bases; junction bases outside the gene matches: 12. CDR1 is SQVTM, CDR2 ANQGSEA, per germline. In DNA form, the CDR3 reads TGCAGCGCTAAAAAAGCAGCGGGAGGGCGAGAGACCCAGTACTTC. This gives the protein CSAKKAAGGRETQYF.

The chain joins TRBV25-1 to TRBJ2-5; a weak D match, TRBD1 (6 bases). The CDR3 extends over 16 amino acids. CDR1 MGHDK and CDR2 SYGVNS come from the germline V gene. With 6 bases removed from V and 5 bases from J, the gap between germline ends came to 22 bases. Written as DNA, the CDR3 is TGTGCCAGCAGCCCAACCACAGGGTCGGGATGGGAGACCCAGTACTTC. Translated: CASSPTTGSGWETQYF.

The chain uses TRBV19 and TRBJ1-5, with a tentative D call TRBD1 (6 bases). With 10 bases removed from V and 4 bases from J, the gap between germline ends came to 14 bases. Looked up from germline, CDR1 is LNHDA and CDR2 is SQIVND (reference sequence). This CDR3 contains 13 residues. CDR3 amino acids: CATRDIPNQPQHF. In DNA, the CDR3 is TGTGCCACCAGGGACATTCCTAATCAGCCCCAGCATTTT.

V is TRBV4-1 and J is TRBJ2-1; D unresolved. Germline CDR1 MGHRA, CDR2 YSYEKL. The CDR3 covers 20 residues. Deletions cut 1 base from V and 0 bases from J, with 22 bases between. DNA for the CDR3: TGCGCCAGCAGCCAAGTAGACCTAGAAGTTCGTATTAGCTCCTACAATGAGCAGTTCTTC. Encoded protein: CASSQVDLEVRISSYNEQFF.

The rearrangement uses TRBV6-1 and TRBJ1-2; no definite D call. Per the germline V gene, CDR1 is MNHNS and CDR2 is SASEGT. V dropped 1 base and J dropped 8 bases, with 11 bases sitting between them. The CDR3 is made up of 13 amino acids. The CDR3 nucleotides are TGTGCCAGCAGTGAAGTCGTGTCAGCGGGCTACACCTTC. Translating gives CASSEVVSAGYTF.